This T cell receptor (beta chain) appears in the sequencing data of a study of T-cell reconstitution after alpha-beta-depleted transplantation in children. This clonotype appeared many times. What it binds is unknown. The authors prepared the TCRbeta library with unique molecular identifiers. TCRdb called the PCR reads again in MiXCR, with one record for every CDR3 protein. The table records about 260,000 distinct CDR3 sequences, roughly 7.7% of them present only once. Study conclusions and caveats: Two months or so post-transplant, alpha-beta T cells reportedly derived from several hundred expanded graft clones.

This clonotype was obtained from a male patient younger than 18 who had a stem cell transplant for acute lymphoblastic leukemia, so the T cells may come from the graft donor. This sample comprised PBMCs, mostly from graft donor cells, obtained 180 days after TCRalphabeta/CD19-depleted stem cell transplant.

DNA for the CDR3: TGCAGTGCTTCCAATGGCAACTATGGCTACACCTTC. Translated, it gives CSASNGNYGYTF. V usage is TRBV20-1 and J usage is TRBJ1-2; no clear D. CDR1 and CDR2 (germline): DFQATT, SNEGSKA (reference sequence). Trimming took 5 bases from V and 2 from J, leaving 9 bases between them. This CDR3 region has 12 residues.